A selection of T cell receptor beta chains follows, all from one sample in a study of identical twins. TCRdb fed the 5' RACE reads into MiXCR, producing one record per CDR3 protein. The sample has 1.5 million to 2 million distinct CDR3 sequences, around 29% seen once. Sequenced input: cord blood. These receptors all stem from a newborn girl in good health. CDR3s include the opening cysteine and the closing phenylalanine or tryptophan. The D gene is left open where the match is weak. Some rows have no size entry. The others give once, few or many, or a class for an expanded clone.

v_gene	d_gene	abundance	j_gene	CDR3nt	CDR3aa
TRBV6-2/TRBV6-3	NA	NA	TRBJ1-1	TGTGCCAGCCATGGAGATTCGGGCCGTGGAGCTTTCTTT	CASHGDSGRGAFF
TRBV5-6	NA	few	TRBJ2-1	TGTGCCAGCAGCTCTTCTCCGGGGGGCGGCTCCTACAATGAGCAGTTCTTC	CASSSSPGGGSYNEQFF
TRBV12-3/TRBV12-4	NA	few	TRBJ1-1	TGTGCCAGCAGTTTAAACCGCGGCGATGAAGCTTTCTTT	CASSLNRGDEAFF
TRBV9	NA	few	TRBJ2-3	TGTGCCAGCAGCGTAGATTCGAGCACAGATACGCAGTATTTT	CASSVDSSTDTQYF
TRBV12-3/TRBV12-4	NA	NA	TRBJ1-2	TGTGCCAGCAGTACCCGACAGGCCTATGGCTACACCTTC	CASSTRQAYGYTF
TRBV20-1	NA	few	TRBJ2-1	TGCAGTGCTAGTACAGGGACTCCCCCCTACAATGAGCAGTTCTTC	CSASTGTPPYNEQFF
TRBV10-3	NA	few	TRBJ1-5	TGTGCCATCAGTGAGGGCAGGGGCAATCAGCCCCAGCATTTT	CAISEGRGNQPQHF
TRBV14	NA	few	TRBJ2-6	TGTGCCAGCAGCCACCATTACTCTGGGGCCAACGTCCTGACTTTC	CASSHHYSGANVLTF
TRBV28	TRBD2	few	TRBJ2-3	TGTGCCAGCAGTTTCTCTAGCGGGAGGGTCACAGATACGCAGTATTTT	CASSFSSGRVTDTQYF
TRBV29-1	TRBD1	NA	TRBJ2-5	TGCAGCGTGCACAGGGGGGCGAATGAGCAGTACTTC	CSVHRGANEQYF
TRBV20-1	NA	NA	TRBJ2-3	TGCAGTGCTAGACGGCTCCTTAGCACAGATACGCAGTATTTT	CSARRLLSTDTQYF
TRBV5-6	NA	NA	TRBJ2-3	TGTGCCAGCAGCTACGCTAGCGACGGGGATACGCAGTATTTT	CASSYASDGDTQYF
TRBV21-1	NA	NA	TRBJ2-7	TGTGCCAGCAGCAAAGGCCCGAACGGGTTAGGGGGGACAGGGGAATTGGGTTCCTACGAGCAGTACTTC	CASSKGPNGLGGTGELGSYEQYF
TRBV7-9	NA	few	TRBJ2-5	TGTGCCAGCAGCTTGGGCACCGGGACGGAAGAGACCCAGTACTTC	CASSLGTGTEETQYF
TRBV9	NA	NA	TRBJ2-7	TGTGCCAGCGGCGTAGGGATAGGTGACACCTACGAGCAGTACTTC	CASGVGIGDTYEQYF
TRBV7-2	TRBD2	few	TRBJ2-1	TGTGCCAGCAGCTTAGTTTTGCTAGCGGCCAACAATGAGCAGTTCTTC	CASSLVLLAANNEQFF
TRBV20-1	NA	few	TRBJ2-2	TGCAGTGCTAGAAGGACGGAGACAGGGAACACCGGGGAGCTGTTTTTT	CSARRTETGNTGELFF
TRBV20-1	NA	NA	TRBJ2-7	TGCAGTGGGTCCCAGGGAAGGGCTTACGAGCAGTACTTC	CSGSQGRAYEQYF
TRBV5-6	NA	NA	TRBJ2-7	TGTGCCAGCAGCTTGCGGGGGTTGAGGGAGCAGTACTTC	CASSLRGLREQYF
TRBV11-2	TRBD2	NA	TRBJ2-7	TGTGCCAGCAGCTTAGTAAGGACTAGAGGATGGGCCGAGCAGTACTTC	CASSLVRTRGWAEQYF
TRBV30	NA	few	TRBJ2-1	TGTGCCTGGAGCGGCATTCAGTACAATGAGCAGTTCTTC	CAWSGIQYNEQFF
TRBV10-3	TRBD2	NA	TRBJ2-3	TGTGCCGTCAGCCCTGGGACTAGCGGGAGGATGACAGATACGCAGTATTTT	CAVSPGTSGRMTDTQYF
TRBV7-2	NA	NA	TRBJ2-5	TGTGCCAGCAGCTTAATCGCTTCTGAGACCCAGTACTTC	CASSLIASETQYF
TRBV28	NA	NA	TRBJ2-1	TGTGCCAGCAGCGAAGAAGGACAGACCTACAATGAGCAGTTCTTC	CASSEEGQTYNEQFF
TRBV5-1	NA	many	TRBJ2-5	TGCGCCAGCAGCTTGGAAGGCAGTAAGGAGACCCAGTACTTC	CASSLEGSKETQYF
TRBV27	TRBD1	few	TRBJ2-7	TGTGCCAGCAGCCACCACTGGACAGGGGTTAGCTCCTACGAGCAGTACTTC	CASSHHWTGVSSYEQYF
TRBV28	NA	few	TRBJ2-3	TGTGCCAGCAGTTCCATTGTCCCGGGACGGACGCAGTATTTT	CASSSIVPGRTQYF
TRBV5-1	TRBD1	few	TRBJ1-6	TGCGCCAGCAGCCCGCCCACCGGGACAGGGAATTCACCCCTCCACTTT	CASSPPTGTGNSPLHF
TRBV4-1	TRBD2	few	TRBJ2-3	TGCGCCAGCAGCCTTTGGGCCCTAGCGGGTAGCACAGATACGCAGTATTTT	CASSLWALAGSTDTQYF
TRBV20-1	NA	few	TRBJ2-7	TGCAGTGCTAGGTTCGACACCACCTACGAGCAGTACTTC	CSARFDTTYEQYF
TRBV5-1	TRBD1	many	TRBJ2-5	TGCGCCAGCAGCTTGGACCGGGACAGACAAGAGACCCAGTACTTC	CASSLDRDRQETQYF
TRBV13	NA	few	TRBJ1-1	TGTGCCAGCAGAGCCCGGCTTGACACTGAAGCTTTCTTT	CASRARLDTEAFF
TRBV11-2	TRBD1	few	TRBJ1-2	TGTGCCAGCAGCCTACAGCCCGGACAGGGGAGGTCAAACTATGGCTACACCTTC	CASSLQPGQGRSNYGYTF
TRBV29-1	TRBD1	many	TRBJ2-1	TGCAGCGTTGAAGGGGGACAGACGTCCTACAATGAGCAGTTCTTC	CSVEGGQTSYNEQFF
TRBV7-2	NA	NA	TRBJ2-5	TGTGCCAGCAGCTTAGCATCTGCATTCGAGACCCAGTACTTC	CASSLASAFETQYF
TRBV14	NA	few	TRBJ2-1	TGTGCCAGCAGCCAAGCTCCGTTGGGCTCCTACAATGAGCAGTTCTTC	CASSQAPLGSYNEQFF
TRBV5-1	TRBD2	NA	TRBJ2-3	TGCGCCAGCAGCTTGGAGGGGACTAGCGCGGCAGATACGCAGTATTTT	CASSLEGTSAADTQYF
TRBV5-1	TRBD2	NA	TRBJ2-1	TGCGCCAGCAGACTAGCGGGAGATGAGCAGTTCTTC	CASRLAGDEQFF
TRBV3-1	NA	few	TRBJ2-5	TGTGCCAGCAGCCCCTTTTGGACCCAAGAGACCCAGTACTTC	CASSPFWTQETQYF
TRBV20-1	NA	many	TRBJ1-2	TGCAGTGCTAGCCCGGGAGGGTATGGCTACACCTTC	CSASPGGYGYTF
TRBV10-3	NA	NA	TRBJ1-3	TGTGCCGTCAGAAGGGAAGCCTCTGGAAACACCATATATTTT	CAVRREASGNTIYF
TRBV25-1	NA	few	TRBJ2-3	TGTGCCAGCAGTGAATATAAGAGGGGGGGAGATACGCAGTATTTT	CASSEYKRGGDTQYF
TRBV6-5	TRBD2	few	TRBJ2-7	TGTGCCAGCAGTTACTCGGGACTAGCGGACACCTACGAGCAGTACTTC	CASSYSGLADTYEQYF
TRBV7-9	NA	few	TRBJ2-3	TGTGCCAGTACCACGGAGGGGGTGGGACCAGATACGCAGTATTTT	CASTTEGVGPDTQYF
TRBV10-3	NA	few	TRBJ1-6	TGTGCCATCAGTGGGGGGCCCGATGCACCCCTCCACTTT	CAISGGPDAPLHF
TRBV6-1	NA	NA	TRBJ1-6	TGTGCCAGCAGTGAAGCGCCATGGAAGGGCTATAATTCACCCCTCCACTTT	CASSEAPWKGYNSPLHF
TRBV4-2	TRBD2	few	TRBJ2-3	TGTGCCAGCAGCCAAGCGGATAGCGGGAGTTGGGATACGCAGTATTTT	CASSQADSGSWDTQYF